A single sample is the source of the 29 T cell receptor beta chains below, sequenced in a study of shared clonotypes between healthy human individuals. The naive CD8 subset, CD45RO-negative cells positively selected for CCR7, excluded terminally differentiated effector memory CD45RA+ cells. This table comes from immunoSEQ multiplex PCR, and its TCRdb copy is limited to in-frame clones, with some not included. The sample consists of roughly 1,800,000 clones, less than 95% of them appearing once. The sample taken for sequencing was naive CD8+ T cells sorted from blood. The receptors shown here come from a man younger than 35 in good health.

Of note for this clone: Other DNA sequences from this sample encode an identical CDR3 as well. The gene calls are TRBV4-3 and TRBJ2-2; 7 nucleotides match TRBD2. CDR1 and CDR2 from the germline V gene are LGHNA and YSLEER. V lost 0 bases, J lost 0 bases, and 1 base stayed unmatched. The CDR3 sequence is 16 residues long. CDR3 in amino acids: CASSQDRGANTGELFF. The CDR3 region has the DNA TGCGCCAGCAGCCAAGATCGGGGGGCGAACACCGGGGAGCTGTTTTTT.

This clone was detected once. This chain joins TRBV2 and TRBJ1-2; D not certain. CDR1 is SNHLY and CDR2 is FYNNEI in the germline V gene. Trimming took 3 bases from V and 8 from J, leaving 10 bases between them. The CDR3 totals 12 residues. The DNA for the CDR3 is TGTGCCAGCAGTGAGGCAGCCGAGGGCTACACCTTC. Its translation is CASSEAAEGYTF.

This clone came up once. The chain carries TRBV9 and TRBJ2-3, with TRBD1 as a possible D gene (7 bases). The CDR3 consists of 16 residues. Germline V CDR1 and CDR2: SGDLS, YYNGEE. Trimming took off 4 bases at V and 3 bases at J, with 18 bases between the two ends. The CDR3 DNA follows: TGTGCCAGCAGCCCCGCGGGACAGCCATGGACAGATACGCAGTATTTT. As protein: CASSPAGQPWTDTQYF.

This clone has a single count. This chain connects TRBV27 to TRBJ2-5; D possibly corresponds to TRBD1 (6 bases). The germline gives CDR1 MNHEY, CDR2 SMNVEV (reference sequence). The CDR3 is 14 residues long. Trimming pared 7 bases from V and 5 bases from J, leaving 17 bases between. DNA of the CDR3: TGTGCCAGCACTCCCATTGGGGGCTCGGAGACCCAGTACTTC. This encodes CASTPIGGSETQYF.

About this clone: Other DNA sequences in the sample encode the same CDR3. V and J are TRBV15 and TRBJ1-2, with D possibly TRBD1 on 6 matching bases. The length of the CDR3 is 15 residues. Per the germline V gene, CDR1 is LNHNV and CDR2 is YYDKDF (reference sequence). The V end was cut by 0 bases, the J end by 0 bases, with 8 bases between. The CDR3 DNA follows: TGTGCCACCAGCAGAGACCGGACAGCTAACTATGGCTACACCTTC. The encoded protein is CATSRDRTANYGYTF. The full variable domain, completed using reference TRBV15 and TRBJ1-2, is DAMVIQNPRYQVTQFGKPVTLSCSQTLNHNVMYWYQQKSSQAPKLLFHYYDKDFNNEADTPDNFQSRRPNTSFCFLDIRSPGLGDTAMYLCATSRDRTANYGYTFGSGTRLTVV.

The chain uses TRBV27 and TRBJ2-3, with 16 bases that match TRBD2. CDR3 length: 18 amino acids. Germline trimming cut 1 base from V and 6 bases from J; bases unmatched to any gene: 7. Germline V CDR1 and CDR2: MNHEY, SMNVEV (reference sequence). Written as DNA, the CDR3 is TGTGCCAGCAGTTTATGGGGACTAGCGGGGGGGATCTTTGATACGCAGTATTTT. Translation: CASSLWGLAGGIFDTQYF.

The rearrangement uses TRBV4-1 and TRBJ2-1, with D uncertain. The V end lost 0 bases, the J end lost 8 bases, and 11 bases lay between the germline ends. The CDR3 has 14 amino acids. CDR1 is MGHRA, CDR2 YSYEKL, per germline. The chain's CDR3 is CASSQDRPNHEQFF. CDR3 in DNA: TGCGCCAGCAGCCAAGATCGGCCCAACCATGAGCAGTTCTTC.

The V call is TRBV6-1, the J call TRBJ1-1, with D perhaps TRBD1 (5 bases). V lost 11 bases and J 0 bases, leaving 13 bases between the germline ends. CDR1 and CDR2 from the germline V gene are MNHNS and SASEGT. The CDR3 consists of 13 residues. CDR3 sequence (DNA): TGTGCCGGCCGGGACGGCATGAACACTGAAGCTTTCTTT. Encoded protein: CAGRDGMNTEAFF.

This clone was recorded a few times. Other DNA sequences in this sample translate to the same CDR3. The CDR3 DNA follows: TGCGCCAGCAGCTTGGAGGGAACTGAAGCTTTCTTT. It is translated as CASSLEGTEAFF. The V gene is TRBV5-1, the J gene TRBJ1-1; the D is unclear. CDR1 and CDR2 from the germline V gene are SGHRS and YFSETQ. The CDR3 is made up of 12 amino acids. The V end was cut by 0 bases, the J end by 5 bases, with 5 bases between.

The gene calls are TRBV19 and TRBJ2-7; D might be TRBD2 (5 bases). This CDR3 is 12 amino acids long. CDR1 and CDR2 (germline): LNHDA, SQIVND (reference sequence). Between the trimmed V and J ends, which lost 4 bases and 7 bases, there was a span of 11 bases. This chain's CDR3 is CASSTTSGEQYF. For the CDR3, the DNA is TGTGCCAGTAGTACTACCTCGGGGGAGCAGTACTTC.

V is TRBV27 and J is TRBJ1-2; weak D call: TRBD1 (6 bases). Germline values: CDR1 MNHEY, CDR2 SMNVEV (reference sequence). The CDR3 is 14 amino acids. V gave up 5 bases and J gave up 7 bases, with 17 bases separating them. CDR3 nucleotides: TGTGCCAGCAGTATACAGGGTTATCATCCTGGCTACACCTTC. Protein sequence: CASSIQGYHPGYTF.

The chain recombines TRBV15 with TRBJ1-4; the match to TRBD1 covers 8 bases. Germline V lookup: CDR1 LNHNV, CDR2 YYDKDF (reference sequence). V dropped 1 base and J dropped 8; count of bases not matched to a gene: 12. This CDR3 has 17 amino acids. In DNA form, the CDR3 reads TGTGCCACCAGCAGAGCCGGCCAGGGGGCCCTAGGGGAAAAACTGTTTTTT. Protein: CATSRAGQGALGEKLFF.

V usage is TRBV7-9 and J usage is TRBJ2-2; no definite D call. V was shortened by 3 bases and J by 5 bases, with 10 bases between the two germline ends. Germline V gene sequence: CDR1 SEHNR, CDR2 FQNEAQ (reference sequence). CDR3 size: 14 residues. The CDR3 DNA follows: TGTGCCAGCAGCTTGGGTTTGGGGACCGGGGAGCTGTTTTTT. It is translated as CASSLGLGTGELFF.

The genes are TRBV19 and TRBJ1-3; no definite D call. Germline CDR1 reads LNHDA; CDR2 reads SQIVND (reference sequence). This CDR3 has 12 residues. The V end was cut by 7 bases, the J end by 4 bases, with 8 bases between. The CDR3 nucleotides read TGTGCCAGTACCTTATCGGGAAACACCATATATTTT. Encoded protein: CASTLSGNTIYF.

The chain uses TRBV10-3 and TRBJ1-5, with D unresolved. The germline V gene has CDR1 ENHRY and CDR2 SYGVKD. With 3 bases removed from V and 7 bases from J, the gap between germline ends came to 13 bases. This CDR3 has 14 residues. As DNA, the CDR3 is TGTGCCATCAGTGATTTAAAGGGATACCAGCCCCAGCATTTT. It specifies CAISDLKGYQPQHF.

For this clone: Other DNA sequences from this sample encode an identical CDR3 as well. The V call is TRBV27, the J call TRBJ2-1; TRBD2 matches at 15 bases. The CDR3 covers 14 residues. Trimming took 6 bases from V and 10 from J; bases not matched to a gene: 4. The V gene's germline CDR1 is MNHEY and CDR2 SMNVEV (reference sequence). CDR3: CASSQGLAGGEQFF. As DNA, the CDR3 is TGTGCCAGCAGCCAGGGACTAGCGGGAGGAGAGCAGTTCTTC.

Concerning this clone itself: The sample holds other DNA sequences that translate to the same CDR3. The chain is built from TRBV6-5 and TRBJ2-7, with 11 positions matching TRBD1. Germline trimming cut 4 bases from V and 4 bases from J; bases unmatched to any gene: 0. CDR1 and CDR2 (germline): MNHEY, SVGAGI. The CDR3 runs to 13 residues. CDR3 nucleotide sequence: TGTGCCAGCAGTTGGGACAGGGGGTACGAGCAGTACTTC. Its protein is CASSWDRGYEQYF.

Concerning this clone itself: The junction shows a germline mismatch at one end, possibly a read error. Distinct nucleotide sequences in the sample also encode this CDR3. The chain is built from TRBV6-6 and TRBJ1-1; tentatively, D is TRBD1 (5 bases). This CDR3 comprises 13 residues. Looked up from germline, CDR1 is MNHNY and CDR2 is SVGAGI (reference sequence). The CDR3 sequence: CASRPNLGREAFF. CDR3 nucleotides: TGCGCCAGCCGACCTAACTTGGGGCGTGAAGCTTTCTTT.

The gene calls are TRBV6-5 and TRBJ1-5; D is possibly TRBD1 (5 bases). V lost 0 bases and J lost 1, with 10 bases in between. CDR1 is MNHEY and CDR2 is SVGAGI in the germline V gene. This CDR3 contains 16 residues. CDR3 in DNA: TGTGCCAGCAGTTACTCGGCGGGGGGGAGCAATCAGCCCCAGCATTTT. Its translation is CASSYSAGGSNQPQHF.

This rearrangement joins TRBV21-1 to TRBJ1-3. TRBV21-1 constitutes a pseudogene. The CDR3 is 17 amino acids. CDR3 in DNA: TGTGCCAGCAGCAAAGCGGCCCAGACCCTCTCTGGAAACACCATATATTTT. Translation gives CASSKAAQTLSGNTIYF.

This clone was found a few times. This sequence joins TRBV21-1 and TRBJ1-5; the tabulated D call, TRBD1, remains unverified against the DNA. TRBV21-1 is marked as a pseudogene. The length of the CDR3 is 16 residues. The CDR3 DNA reads as TGTGCCAGCAGCAAACCCATCCGGGACACCAATCAGCCCCAGCATTTT. It translates to CASSKPIRDTNQPQHF.

The chain has TRBV12-1 and TRBJ1-6. TRBV12-1 is a recognized pseudogene. The CDR3 runs 15 residues. DNA of the CDR3: TGTGCCAGCAGCTGCTCGGAAAGACATAATTCACCCCTCCACTTT. Amino acid sequence: CASSCSERHNSPLHF.

The chain carries TRBV4-2 and TRBJ2-7; D unclear. Germline CDR1 reads LGHNA; CDR2 reads YNFKEQ. This CDR3 contains 13 residues. V was trimmed by 0 bases and J by 5 bases, leaving 8 bases between them. CDR3 nucleotide sequence: TGTGCCAGCAGCCAAGAGAACCCCAACGAGCAGTACTTC. It yields the protein CASSQENPNEQYF.

The V and J genes are TRBV29-1 and TRBJ1-2; a weak D match, TRBD1 (5 bases). This CDR3 contains 16 residues. Germline CDR1 and CDR2: SQVTM and ANQGSEA. CDR3: CSTDGSGHRANYGYTF. For the CDR3, the DNA is TGCAGTACTGACGGGTCAGGGCACCGAGCTAACTATGGCTACACCTTC.

The chain is built from TRBV2 and TRBJ1-1; D remains unclear. The CDR3 sequence is 14 residues long. The V gene lost 7 bases and the J gene lost 1 base, with 13 bases spanning the gap. CDR1 is SNHLY and CDR2 is FYNNEI in the germline V gene. CDR3 sequence: CASNGETPNTEAFF. The CDR3 coding sequence is TGTGCCAGCAATGGGGAGACACCGAACACTGAAGCTTTCTTT.

Regarding this clone: Other DNA sequences in the sample encode the same CDR3. CDR3 sequence reads: CASSIDPDRDYSNQPQHF. The CDR3 nucleotides are TGTGCCAGTAGTATAGATCCCGACAGGGATTATAGCAATCAGCCCCAGCATTTT. The rearrangement joins TRBV19 to TRBJ1-5, with 7 bases lining up with TRBD1. The CDR3 length is 18 residues. Germline-derived CDR1 and CDR2 are LNHDA and SQIVND (reference sequence). V shed 0 bases and J 0 bases; nucleotides not matched to a gene: 8. The variable domain in full, completed from reference TRBV19 and TRBJ1-5, reads DGGITQSPKYLFRKEGQNVTLSCEQNLNHDAMYWYRQDPGQGLRLIYYSQIVNDFQKGDIAEGYSVSREKKESFPLTVTSAQKNPTAFYLCASSIDPDRDYSNQPQHFGDGTRLSIL.

The V call is TRBV5-6, the J call TRBJ2-1, with 7 bases that match TRBD1. This CDR3 is 16 amino acids long. V was pared by 0 bases and J by 1 base, with 4 bases of the junction left unmatched. Germline assignment: CDR1 SGHDT and CDR2 YYEEEE. The CDR3 is CASSLDWGQSYNEQFF. The CDR3 DNA reads TGTGCCAGCAGCTTGGATTGGGGACAGTCCTACAATGAGCAGTTCTTC.

CDR3 amino acids: CASSPGGGDLYEQYF. The CDR3 DNA reads as TGTGCCAGCAGCCCTGGGGGTGGGGACCTTTACGAGCAGTACTTC. J is TRBJ2-7 and V is TRBV5-6, with D perhaps being TRBD1 or TRBD2 (5 bases each). The germline CDR1 and CDR2 sequences are SGHDT and YYEEEE. The CDR3 length is 15 residues. Between the trimmed V and J ends, which lost 4 bases and 4 bases, there was a span of 18 bases.

This clone came up once. The chain carries TRBV29-1 and TRBJ1-2, with D uncertain. The V end was cut by 3 bases, the J end by 10 bases, with 12 bases between. Germline loops: CDR1 SQVTM, CDR2 ANQGSEA. The length of the CDR3 is 11 residues. CDR3 coding DNA: TGCAGCGTTGACGAGCACCCGGTCTACACCTTC. Protein: CSVDEHPVYTF.